This T cell receptor (beta chain) was sequenced in a study of blood T cell repertoires in COVID-19. Across the whole study: The United States, Italy and Spain supplied acute and convalescent COVID-19 samples. The cDNA or gDNA used as material had been derived from T cells, B-cell-depleted T cells, or PBMCs.

This clone was picked up a small number of times. Participants' own reports of clinical history determined their cohort assignment. Germline CDR1 is SGDLS and CDR2 is YYNGEE. This CDR3 region has 15 residues. Trimming stripped 3 bases from V and 8 bases from J, with 17 bases between. Original methodology: Amplification of reference gene primers was used by the study to estimate nucleated cell counts. Clones were sequenced by immunoSEQ multiplex PCR, and TCRdb holds only the in-frame ones, with some missing. V, J and clone size derive from that table, while D and trimming were established from the DNA sequence. The sample contains approximately 200,000 clones, 85% of which appear only once.

The chain uses TRBV9 and TRBJ1-4, with a weak D call TRBD1 (6 bases). This TCR was sampled from a middle-aged man who had recovered from COVID-19. The material sequenced was PBMCs or T cells enriched from blood (not recorded which). This CDR3 is CASSAGGGAGEKLFF. In DNA form, the CDR3 reads TGTGCCAGCAGCGCCGGGGGGGGCGCGGGAGAAAAACTGTTTTTT.